Here is one T cell receptor beta chain with its context. This specimen comes from a study of blood T cell repertoires in COVID-19. Produced via immunoSEQ multiplex PCR; TCRdb's table is partial and in-frame only. The sample consists of approximately 230,000 clones, 88% of them appearing once. The germline gives CDR1 LGHDT, CDR2 YNNKEL (reference sequence). V was trimmed by 0 bases and J by 3 bases, leaving 5 bases between them. There are 13 residues in the CDR3. The clonotype originates from a young woman with COVID-19, enrolled during active disease. Sequencing used peripheral blood. The rearrangement joins TRBV3-1 (or the pseudogene TRBV3-2) to TRBJ1-1; no reliable D call. Written as DNA, the CDR3 is TGTGCCAGCAGCCAAGATCGAGACACTGAAGCTTTCTTT. It yields the protein CASSQDRDTEAFF.